This TCR beta chain is drawn from a study of monozygotic twins with inflammatory bowel disease. The V gene's germline CDR1 is SNHLY and CDR2 FYNNEI. The CDR3 covers 13 residues. TCRdb reworked the 5' RACE reads into one entry per CDR3 protein, no DNA. This sample's table reports about 300,000 distinct CDR3 sequences. This clonotype originated in a human donor with ulcerative colitis or Crohn's disease, or a healthy co-twin of an affected twin (not recorded which). This rearrangement joins TRBV2 to TRBJ2-5; as DNA is missing, the TRBD1 call by TCRdb cannot be tested. The sample was blood. This CDR3 reads CASREQGAWTQYF.